This entry features one T cell receptor beta chain sequence. Profiling relied on immunoSEQ multiplex PCR, and the TCRdb table lists in-frame clones only, not all of them. The data contain about 110,000 clones, 70% to 80% of them seen just once; the ten biggest clones take up 4.5% to 5.5%. This sample was taken from a study of PD-1 blockade in mismatch repair-deficient tumors. Germline CDR1 is SEHNR and CDR2 is FQNEAQ (reference sequence). V was clipped by 4 bases and J by 5 bases, with 8 bases between them. CDR3 length: 12 amino acids. All patients were mismatch repair deficient, assessed by either PCR or immunohistochemistry. A few pembrolizumab responders had their TCRs sequenced.

This clonotype originated in an adult with mismatch repair-deficient cancer. The J gene is TRBJ1-1, the V gene TRBV7-9; no clear D. The sample was peripheral blood, taken about 60 weeks after starting pembrolizumab. The CDR3 loop is CASSSQVTEAFF. The CDR3 nucleotides are TGTGCCAGCAGCTCCCAGGTAACTGAAGCTTTCTTT.